This T cell receptor (beta chain) was recovered during a study of regulatory T cells in long-lasting Graves disease (dated by TCRdb to about 2021). Context from the whole study: To count as having persistent Graves' disease, a patient had to have received antithyroid drug treatment for over 5 years with TSH receptor autoantibodies remaining persistently positive. Persistent Graves' disease patients were compared with newly diagnosed Graves' disease patients by peripheral blood TCR sequencing and RNA sequencing. The study was registered as a clinical trial and conducted in China. A total of 33 samples underwent TCR sequencing: about 13 from persistent and about 20 from newly diagnosed Graves' disease patients. Antithyroid drugs had been taken for approximately 9.5 years on average by persistent Graves' disease patients in the clinical cohort. Study-wide conclusions, independent of this receptor: Only peripheral blood was studied, because thyroid tissue, the primary lesion, was inaccessible. The small sample size was acknowledged by the authors as a limitation that may reduce accuracy. Patients with persistent disease shared more public clonotypes (around 2,700) than newly diagnosed patients did (more than 900). Persistent disease showed preferential use of TRBV28, TRBJ1-2 and TRBJ2-5, whereas newly diagnosed disease favored TRBV20-1 and TRBJ2-1. Compared with newly diagnosed patients, patients with persistent Graves' disease had lower TCR Shannon entropy and fewer highly expanded clones, which suggests clonal expansion. Only the TCR beta chain was sequenced and analyzed.

This specimen's time point label, per the study, means: persistent/refractory GD, antithyroid drugs over 5 years with positive TRAb. For both TCR sequencing and RNA sequencing, RNA was extracted from PBMCs using TRIzol. Graves' disease was diagnosed according to American Thyroid Association guidelines. Patients for the study were recruited at an endocrinology department in Xi'an, China. Each patient gave approximately 10 milliliters of peripheral blood, collected in an EDTA anticoagulant tube. Ficoll Paque Plus density gradient separation was used to isolate PBMCs, and no further T cell sorting was performed. An Agilent 2100 Bioanalyzer and agarose gel were used to check RNA quality, and a NanoDrop 2000 was used to measure RNA concentration. The CDR3 contains 14 residues, cysteine and phenylalanine counted. Left in the record is the CDR3 DNA by itself, 42 bases read in frame from the first base. From the germline V gene (reference sequence), CDR1 is MNHEY and CDR2 is SMNVEV. The junction shows trimming of 8 bases on V and 6 bases on J, plus 20 bases between the germline ends.

The sample holds a few counts of this clonotype. Its cognate antigen has yet to be identified. There are no base qualities to consult, and no much larger clone falls within one base. Libraries were made using multiplex PCR. Sequencing instrument: Illumina HiSeq 4000. TCR beta libraries were built with iRepertoire HTBI primers and Arm-PCR amplification of CDR3 regions. Before sequencing, the PCR products went through gel purification. As for the authors' bioinformatics: Gene usage analysis of CDR3 amino acid clonotypes relied on the 55 to 80 TRBV and about 13 TRBJ segments identified across samples. COPE and FqMerger were used to merge filtered high-quality paired reads into contigs. BLAST was used to align contigs to IMGT TRBV, TRBD and TRBJ reference genes, and CDR3 was defined according to IMGT. Highly expanded clones were defined as clonotypes with a frequency above 0.1%. Shannon entropy served as the measure of repertoire diversity, while the Gini coefficient captured V-J evenness. A clonotype was considered public if more than one individual shared it. TCRdb reprocessing: public reads trimmed at Q25 with fastp, clones called with MiXCR, in-frame beta chains kept. All rows with the same CDR3 protein become a single entry with the most common DNA and genes. These V and J calls are TCRdb output, not the study's own analysis. The sample records 450,000 or so distinct CDR3 sequences, less than 25% of which are singletons. 6.5% to 10% of the sample is in the top ten clones.

The V and J genes are TRBV27 and TRBJ2-7; the D segment cannot be called with confidence. This specimen was peripheral blood mononuclear cells (PBMCs), taken when the disease was refractory, from a patient treated with antithyroid drugs. This TCR was recovered from a female donor with Graves disease. The CDR3 sequence is CASSLRSRHPEQYF. The DNA sequence is as follows: TGTGCCAGCTCCCTCCGGTCCCGACATCCCGAGCAGTACTTC.